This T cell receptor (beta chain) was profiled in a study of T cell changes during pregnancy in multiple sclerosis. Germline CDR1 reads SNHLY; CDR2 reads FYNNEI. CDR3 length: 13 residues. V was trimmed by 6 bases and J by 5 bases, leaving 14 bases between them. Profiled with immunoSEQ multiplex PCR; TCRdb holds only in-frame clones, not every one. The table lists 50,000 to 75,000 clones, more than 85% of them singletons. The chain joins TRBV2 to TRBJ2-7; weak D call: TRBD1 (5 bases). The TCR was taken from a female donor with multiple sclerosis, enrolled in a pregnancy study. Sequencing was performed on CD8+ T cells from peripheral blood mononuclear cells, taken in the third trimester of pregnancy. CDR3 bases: TGTGCCAGCAGGGATTTGGGGCCCCACGAGCAGTACTTC. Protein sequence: CASRDLGPHEQYF.